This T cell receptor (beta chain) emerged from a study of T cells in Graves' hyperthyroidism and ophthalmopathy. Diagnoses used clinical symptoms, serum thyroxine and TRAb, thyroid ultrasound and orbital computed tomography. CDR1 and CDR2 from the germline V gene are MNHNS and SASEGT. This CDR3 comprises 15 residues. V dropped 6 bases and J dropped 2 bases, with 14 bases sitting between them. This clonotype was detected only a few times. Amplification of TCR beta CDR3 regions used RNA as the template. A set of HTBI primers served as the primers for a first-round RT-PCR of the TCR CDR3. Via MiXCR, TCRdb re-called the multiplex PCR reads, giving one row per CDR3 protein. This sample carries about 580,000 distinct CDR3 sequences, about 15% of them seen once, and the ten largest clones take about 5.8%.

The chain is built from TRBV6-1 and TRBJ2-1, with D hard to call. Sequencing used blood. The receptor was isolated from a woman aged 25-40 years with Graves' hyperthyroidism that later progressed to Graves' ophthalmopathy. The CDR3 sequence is CASRGGPETYNEQFF. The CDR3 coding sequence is TGTGCCAGCAGGGGCGGACCGGAGACCTACAATGAGCAGTTCTTC.